This is a list of T cell receptor beta chains from one sample in a study of T-cell reconstitution after alpha-beta-depleted transplantation in children. Each CDR3 protein is one row after TCRdb ran MiXCR on the PCR reads. Of 780,000 or so distinct CDR3 sequences listed, about 15% are singletons. The material was PBMCs, mostly from graft donor cells, obtained 360 days after TCRalphabeta/CD19-depleted stem cell transplant. All receptors come from a male patient aged 10-17 years who had a stem cell transplant for acute lymphoblastic leukemia, so the T cells may come from the graft donor. Each CDR3 is given with its conserved first and last residue. The D gene is left open where the match is weak. A row's size may be missing; if present it is once, few, many or a size class.

.,TRBV30,.,TRBJ2-4,CAWSVQHGGVNIQYF,TGTGCCTGGAGTGTACAGCACGGGGGTGTGAACATTCAGTACTTC
.,TRBV13,.,TRBJ2-5,CASSAGNRQETQYF,TGTGCCAGCAGCGCGGGGAACAGACAAGAGACCCAGTACTTC
.,TRBV7-9,.,TRBJ2-1,CASSLAERPRYNEQFF,TGTGCCAGCAGCTTAGCGGAGAGACCCCGATACAATGAGCAGTTCTTC
.,TRBV11-2,.,TRBJ2-7,CASSLGATGQGVNF,TGTGCCAGCAGCTTAGGGGCAACCGGGCAGGGAGTTAACTTC
.,TRBV3-1,few,TRBJ2-1,CASSQEYRDNEQFF,TGTGCCAGCAGCCAAGAATACAGGGACAATGAGCAGTTCTTC
TRBD2,TRBV9,once,TRBJ2-7,CASSASGRNFEEQYF,TGTGCCAGCAGCGCTAGCGGGAGGAACTTTGAAGAGCAGTACTTC
.,TRBV7-3,few,TRBJ2-1,CASGTSYEQFF,TGTGCCAGCGGTACTAGCTATGAGCAGTTCTTC
.,TRBV18,few,TRBJ2-4,CASSPQGMANIQYF,TGTGCCAGCTCACCACAGGGAATGGCAAACATTCAGTACTTC
.,TRBV3-1,few,TRBJ2-5,CASSQRRDLASAQETQYF,TGTGCCAGCAGCCAAAGGAGGGACCTAGCTAGCGCGCAAGAGACCCAGTACTTC
.,TRBV5-5,.,TRBJ2-2,CASSLPRQANTGELFF,TGTGCCAGCAGCTTGCCGAGACAGGCGAACACCGGGGAGCTGTTTTTT
.,TRBV9,few,TRBJ2-2,CASSPRRVGGELFF,TGTGCCAGCAGCCCCCGTAGAGTTGGCGGGGAGCTGTTTTTT
.,TRBV20-1,few,TRBJ2-7,CSARDGGLYEQYF,TGCAGTGCTAGAGATGGGGGACTCTACGAGCAGTACTTC
.,TRBV5-1,.,TRBJ2-3,CASSPDSVRGRTDTQYF,TGCGCCAGCAGCCCGGACAGTGTTCGGGGTAGGACAGATACGCAGTATTTT
.,TRBV3-1,.,TRBJ2-1,CASSQDHGTAFYNEQFF,TGTGCCAGCAGCCAAGATCACGGGACTGCCTTTTACAATGAGCAGTTCTTC
TRBD2,TRBV2,few,TRBJ2-1,CASSDPAGGTHEQFF,TGTGCCAGCAGTGATCCAGCGGGAGGGACCCATGAGCAGTTCTTC
.,TRBV20-1,few,TRBJ2-4,CSANSVPTSIQYF,TGCAGTGCTAATTCGGTCCCGACGAGCATTCAGTACTTC
TRBD1,TRBV27,.,TRBJ2-1,CASRTTDRERYNEQFF,TGTGCCAGCAGGACTACCGACAGGGAGCGTTACAATGAGCAGTTCTTC
.,TRBV7-9,.,TRBJ2-3,CASSFKVGLGMGDTQYF,TGTGCCAGCAGCTTTAAAGTGGGACTTGGAATGGGAGATACGCAGTATTTT
TRBD2,TRBV9,few,TRBJ2-2,CASSGGGSGNPNTGELFF,TGTGCCAGCAGCGGAGGTGGTAGCGGGAACCCGAACACCGGGGAGCTGTTTTTT
.,TRBV14,many,TRBJ2-7,CASSQDWGSWGSYEQYF,TGTGCCAGCAGCCAAGATTGGGGGTCGTGGGGATCCTACGAGCAGTACTTC
TRBD1,TRBV27,many,TRBJ1-1,CASSPGTGKPNTEAFF,TGTGCCAGCAGTCCGGGGACAGGGAAACCAAACACTGAAGCTTTCTTT
.,TRBV5-1,.,TRBJ2-3,CASGRLGPDTQYF,TGCGCCAGCGGGCGACTAGGACCAGATACGCAGTATTTT
.,TRBV5-1,.,TRBJ1-4,CASSLYPARVMATNEKLFF,TGCGCCAGCAGCCTGTATCCGGCAAGGGTCATGGCGACTAATGAAAAACTGTTTTTT
.,TRBV5-1,.,TRBJ2-1,CASSHKSGGLGYNEQFF,TGCGCCAGCAGCCATAAAAGTGGAGGGTTAGGGTACAATGAGCAGTTCTTC
.,TRBV30,few,TRBJ2-3,CAWSVLAFTDTQYF,TGTGCCTGGAGTGTATTGGCATTTACAGATACGCAGTATTTT
.,TRBV15,.,TRBJ2-5,CATSRDQLFTGIRETQYF,TGTGCCACCAGCAGAGATCAATTGTTTACAGGGATTCGAGAGACCCAGTACTTC
.,TRBV29-1,.,TRBJ2-7,CSVRPRGVSYEQYF,TGCAGCGTCCGCCCGAGGGGGGTCTCCTACGAGCAGTACTTC
TRBD1,TRBV15,many,TRBJ2-2,CATSRGQGSNTGELFF,TGTGCCACCAGCAGAGGACAGGGGTCGAACACCGGGGAGCTGTTTTTT
.,TRBV4-1,.,TRBJ1-5,CASSQDWPQGPNQPQHF,TGCGCCAGCAGCCAAGATTGGCCCCAGGGCCCCAATCAGCCCCAGCATTTT
TRBD2,TRBV7-9,few,TRBJ2-1,CASSLFRLAALNEQFF,TGTGCCAGCAGCTTATTTAGGCTAGCGGCTTTGAATGAGCAGTTCTTC
TRBD1,TRBV2,once,TRBJ1-4,CASIRDSATNEKLFF,TGTGCCAGCATCCGGGACAGCGCAACTAATGAAAAACTGTTTTTT
TRBD1,TRBV28,.,TRBJ1-2,CASSLDRDGYTF,TGTGCCAGCAGTCTGGACAGGGACGGCTACACCTTC
TRBD1,TRBV7-9,.,TRBJ1-3,CASSPWTGGNTIYF,TGTGCCAGCAGCCCGTGGACAGGTGGAAACACCATATATTTT
.,TRBV5-1,.,TRBJ2-1,CASSFGGEIYNEQFF,TGCGCCAGCAGCTTTGGCGGGGAAATTTACAATGAGCAGTTCTTC
TRBD1,TRBV7-8,few,TRBJ1-1,CASSSTGRNTEAFF,TGTGCCAGCAGCTCGACAGGGCGGAACACTGAAGCTTTCTTT
TRBD1,TRBV29-1,many,TRBJ2-5,CSVAGSETGKQTQYF,TGCAGCGTTGCGGGCTCCGAGACAGGGAAACAGACCCAGTACTTC
.,TRBV20-1,.,TRBJ2-3,CSASAGPLALTDTQYF,TGCAGTGCTAGTGCGGGGCCTCTAGCCCTCACAGATACGCAGTATTTT
.,TRBV29-1,.,TRBJ1-5,CSVEEGHHQPQHF,TGCAGCGTTGAAGAGGGACATCACCAGCCCCAGCATTTT
TRBD1,TRBV2,few,TRBJ2-3,CASSGDRDDTQYF,TGTGCCAGCAGTGGGGACAGGGATGATACGCAGTATTTT
TRBD2,TRBV4-1,few,TRBJ2-3,CASSQEGLAGSTDTQYF,TGCGCCAGCAGCCAAGAGGGACTAGCGGGAAGCACAGATACGCAGTATTTT
TRBD2,TRBV7-2,few,TRBJ2-1,CASSRLAGVPNEQFF,TGTGCCAGCAGCAGACTAGCGGGAGTTCCCAATGAGCAGTTCTTC